This TCR beta chain originates from a study of blood T cell repertoires in COVID-19. In the original workflow: Amplification of reference gene primers provided the estimated nucleated cell counts. Using immunoSEQ multiplex PCR, the repertoire was profiled, and TCRdb retains in-frame clones only, with some absent. From that table come the V and J calls and clone size; the DNA was used to work out D and trimming. The sample includes about 160,000 clones, roughly 82% of them seen just once. In germline, CDR1 is SGDLS, CDR2 YYNGEE. CDR3 length: 15 amino acids. Trimming took 4 bases from V and 4 from J; bases not matched to a gene: 9.

The receptor's source is a human donor with acute or convalescent COVID-19. The donor label of this sample is uncertain. Material for sequencing was peripheral blood. This chain joins TRBV9 and TRBJ1-1; 8 nucleotides match TRBD1. In DNA, the CDR3 is TGTGCCAGCAGCATCAACAGGGGGGCGAGCACTGAAGCTTTCTTT. Its protein product is CASSINRGASTEAFF.